Sequencing of this T cell receptor beta chain was carried out in a study of blood T cell repertoires in COVID-19. Trimming removed 7 bases from V and 12 bases from J; junction bases left unmatched: 13. The germline V gene has CDR1 MNHEY and CDR2 SVGAGI. The CDR3 covers 13 residues. Data came from immunoSEQ multiplex PCR; TCRdb stores just in-frame clones and leaves some out. The table records under 100,000 clones, about 87% of them present only once. This sequence originates from a human donor in a cohort sampled during active COVID-19. The material sequenced was peripheral blood. This chain connects TRBV6-5 to TRBJ1-1; 8 bases map to TRBD1. In DNA form, the CDR3 reads TGTGCCAGCAAGGAAGGAGGGGACAGGTCGACTTTCTTT. Translated: CASKEGGDRSTFF.